The present entry profiles one T cell receptor (beta chain) with its context. V was shortened by 6 bases and J by 9 bases, with 21 bases between the two germline ends. The CDR3 has 16 residues. Germline V gene data show CDR1 as SNHLY and CDR2 as FYNNEI. As originally analysed: Quantification of nucleated cells was approximated via reference gene primer amplification. Assay used: immunoSEQ multiplex PCR; TCRdb lists only in-frame clones, some missing. V and J calls and clone size are given by that table; D and trimming were obtained from the DNA. The profile shows approximately 280,000 clones, roughly 85% of them singletons. These data belong to a study of blood T cell repertoires in COVID-19. Study background: COVID-19 samples from acute and convalescent phases originated in the United States, Italy and Spain. Sources were T cells, B-cell-depleted T cells, or PBMCs; the material itself was cDNA or gDNA.

Participants spanned ages roughly 18 to 90 years and resided in around 25 US areas. Source material: PBMCs or T cells enriched from blood (not recorded which). The chain is built from TRBV2 and TRBJ1-6, with D perhaps TRBD1 (6 bases). The clonotype comes from a woman in her forties or fifties who had recovered from COVID-19. This CDR3 reads CASRPPGRGAISPLHF. CDR3 DNA: TGTGCCAGCAGGCCCCCCGGGAGGGGGGCCATTTCACCCCTCCACTTT.